These 6 T cell receptor beta chains were sequenced from one sample in a study of OX40 agonist ivuxolimab in advanced cancers. Some clones are missing from TCRdb's copy, which holds only in-frame ones; the method was immunoSEQ multiplex PCR. The data contain tens of thousands of clones, roughly 76% of them singletons. The starting material was CD4+ or CD8+ T cells sorted from blood, obtained in a trial of the OX40 agonist ivuxolimab. The source is an adult with an advanced solid tumor such as melanoma, head and neck, liver or kidney cancer.

The rearrangement joins TRBV6-6 to TRBJ1-2; no definite D call. Germline loops: CDR1 MNHNY, CDR2 SVGAGI (reference sequence). CDR3 size: 12 residues. Trimming removed 2 bases from V and 4 bases from J, with 5 bases in between. The CDR3 DNA reads TGTGCCAGCAGTTACACTGGCTATGGCTACACCTTC. It specifies CASSYTGYGYTF.

The chain employs TRBV7-8 and TRBJ2-5; possible D gene TRBD2, 5 bases. Trimming stripped 1 base from V and 10 bases from J, with 22 bases between. This CDR3 has 16 amino acids. The germline V gene has CDR1 SGHVS and CDR2 FQNEAQ. The CDR3 here is CASSLGTDRLERRQYF. CDR3 nucleotides: TGTGCCAGCAGCTTAGGGACGGACCGGCTGGAGCGGCGCCAGTACTTC.

The rearrangement uses TRBV4-2 and TRBJ2-2; TRBD1 matches at 8 bases. This CDR3 is 16 amino acids long. Germline loops: CDR1 LGHNA, CDR2 YNFKEQ. The junction had 5 bases not matched to a gene; V was cut back by 4 bases and J by 1 base. The CDR3 here is CASSRTQGGNTGELFF. CDR3 nucleotides: TGTGCCAGCAGCCGTACACAGGGGGGGAACACCGGGGAGCTGTTTTTT.

This clone was counted once. The chain links TRBV9 to TRBJ2-3; D not resolved. The V gene's germline CDR1 is SGDLS and CDR2 YYNGEE. CDR3 size: 13 residues. V was cut by 3 bases and J by 3 bases, with 8 bases left in between. The CDR3 DNA is TGTGCCAGCAGCGCTCTTGTAACAGATACGCAGTATTTT. Its protein is CASSALVTDTQYF. Supplemented by reference TRBV9 and TRBJ2-3, the full variable domain reads DSGVTQTPKHLITATGQRVTLRCSPRSGDLSVYWYQQSLDQGLQFLIQYYNGEERAKGNILERFSAQQFPDLHSELNLSSLELGDSALYFCASSALVTDTQYFGPGTRLTVL.

The gene calls are TRBV7-3 and TRBJ1-1; D not certain. The CDR3 contains 16 residues. Germline V gene lookup returns CDR1 SGHTA and CDR2 FQGTGA. The germline V and J ends were trimmed by 2 bases and 0 bases, with 13 bases remaining between them. The CDR3 region is CASSLQGRRMNTEAFF. The CDR3 DNA sequence: TGTGCCAGCAGCTTACAAGGACGGAGAATGAACACTGAAGCTTTCTTT.

This chain links TRBV6-5 with TRBJ2-2; 9 nucleotides align to TRBD1. Trimming removed 2 bases from V and 7 bases from J; junction bases left unmatched: 2. Germline-derived CDR1 and CDR2 are MNHEY and SVGAGI. CDR3 size: 14 residues. For the CDR3, the DNA is TGTGCCAGCAGTTACCGGGACAGGGACGGGGAGCTGTTTTTT. Amino acids: CASSYRDRDGELFF.